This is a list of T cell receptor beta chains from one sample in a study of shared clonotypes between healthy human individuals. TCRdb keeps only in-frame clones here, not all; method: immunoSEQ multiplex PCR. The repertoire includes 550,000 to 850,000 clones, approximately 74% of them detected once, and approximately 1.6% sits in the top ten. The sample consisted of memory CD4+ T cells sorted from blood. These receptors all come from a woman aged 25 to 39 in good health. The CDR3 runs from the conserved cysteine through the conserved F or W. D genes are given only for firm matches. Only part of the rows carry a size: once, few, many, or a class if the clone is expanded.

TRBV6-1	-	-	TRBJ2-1	TGTGCCAGCAGTGAATTTGGGCAAACCTACAATGAGCAGTTCTTC	CASSEFGQTYNEQFF
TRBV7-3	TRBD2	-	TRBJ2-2	TGTGCCAGCAGCTCCCCTACTAGCGAGGGCACCGGGGAGCTGTTTTTT	CASSSPTSEGTGELFF
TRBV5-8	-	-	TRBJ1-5	TGTGCCAGCAGCCGGGGGGTATCGGGCAATCAGCCCCAGCATTTT	CASSRGVSGNQPQHF
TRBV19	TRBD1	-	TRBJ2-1	TGTGCCAGTAGGGCCGGGACAGGGTTCGGAGAGGGGCAGTTCTTC	CASRAGTGFGEGQFF
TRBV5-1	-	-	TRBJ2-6	TGCGCCAGCAGTAGGGGCCCTACCTCTGGGGCCAACGTCCTGACTTTC	CASSRGPTSGANVLTF
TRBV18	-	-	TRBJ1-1	TGTGCCAGCTCACCACAAAGCAGGCCGAACACTGAAGCTTTCTTT	CASSPQSRPNTEAFF
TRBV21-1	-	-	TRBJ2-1	TGTGCCAGCAGTTCCACAGGGAACCCCAGCTCCTACAATGAGCAGTTCTTC	CASSSTGNPSSYNEQFF
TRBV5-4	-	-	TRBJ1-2	TGTGCCAGCAGCTTGGGGTCGATCTACACCTTC	CASSLGSIYTF
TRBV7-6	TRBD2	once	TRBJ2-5	TGTGCCAGCAGCGAAACTAGCGGGAGACAAGAGACCCAGTACTTC	CASSETSGRQETQYF
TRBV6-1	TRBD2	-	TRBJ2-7	TGTGCCAGCAAGAATAGCGGGAGAGGTAGGGAGCAGTACTTC	CASKNSGRGREQYF
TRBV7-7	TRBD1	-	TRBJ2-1	TGTGCCAGCAGCTTGGGACAGCACAATGAGCAGTTCTTC	CASSLGQHNEQFF
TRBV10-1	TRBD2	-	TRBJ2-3	TGCGCCAGCAGTGGTGCTAGCGGGAGTACGGATACGCAGTATTTT	CASSGASGSTDTQYF
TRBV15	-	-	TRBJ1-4	TGTGCCACCAGCAGAGGAGAAGACTTTGAAAAACTGTTTTTT	CATSRGEDFEKLFF